Below are 30 T cell receptor beta chains sequenced from a single sample in a study of molecular identifiers for immune sequencing clone quantification. TCRdb reprocessed the PCR reads with MiXCR, giving one entry per CDR3 protein. The sample holds over 600,000 distinct CDR3 sequences, roughly 21% seen once. The sample consisted of naive CD8+ T cells from blood, with Jurkat cell RNA spiked in. Subset of the sample: FACS-sorted CD8+CD4-CCR7+CD45RA+ naive T cells. These receptors were taken from a human donor in good health. Some libraries in this study had Jurkat cell RNA spiked in.

This clonotype was detected ten times or more. The chain carries TRBV6-5 and TRBJ2-2; D unclear. This CDR3 region has 13 residues. Germline CDR1 is MNHEY and CDR2 is SVGAGI. The ends were cut back, 6 bases at V and 1 base at J, with 6 bases in the middle. This CDR3 is CASSPWNTGELFF. CDR3 bases: TGTGCCAGCAGCCCATGGAACACCGGGGAGCTGTTTTTT.

This clonotype has just a few counts. The chain joins TRBV30 to TRBJ2-7; D not certain. Trimming took off 0 bases at V and 3 bases at J, with 15 bases between the two ends. The CDR3 length is 15 residues. Germline lookup yields CDR1 GTSNPN and CDR2 SVGIG (reference sequence). CDR3 sequence: CAWSVRLSRLYEQYF. In DNA, the CDR3 is TGTGCCTGGAGTGTACGTTTAAGTCGTCTCTACGAGCAGTACTTC.

This clonotype was observed at least ten times. The chain recombines TRBV6-5 with TRBJ2-7; D ambiguous. V lost 6 bases to trimming and J lost 11 bases, with 20 bases between them. Per germline, CDR1 MNHEY and CDR2 SVGAGI. This CDR3 contains 13 residues. The CDR3 DNA sequence: TGTGCCAGCAGCCCCGCCTCAGTGGAAAATAAGTACTTC. Amino acid sequence: CASSPASVENKYF.

This clonotype was picked up many times. The chain couples TRBV11-2 to TRBJ1-6; the D is unclear. With 5 bases removed from V and 4 bases from J, the gap between germline ends came to 9 bases. The CDR3 contains 14 residues. Germline V lookup: CDR1 SGHAT, CDR2 FQNNGV. In DNA form, the CDR3 reads TGTGCCAGCAGCCTGACGCCTTATAATTCACCCCTCCACTTT. It is translated as CASSLTPYNSPLHF.

The chain is built from TRBV16 and TRBJ2-3, with 10 bases identical to TRBD2. The CDR3 is 17 residues long. Trimming cost V 0 bases and J 2 bases; bases outside gene matches: 5. Germline V CDR1 and CDR2: KGHSY, FQNENV. The CDR3 DNA is TGTGCCAGCAGCCAATCGCTAGCGGGGGCAACCACAGATACGCAGTATTTT. It yields the protein CASSQSLAGATTDTQYF.

This clonotype has only a few counts. An end of the junction does not agree with germline; a read error may underlie this. J is TRBJ2-1 and V is TRBV4-3, with 8 bases matching TRBD2. The germline V gene has CDR1 LGHNA and CDR2 YSLEER. The CDR3 contains 15 residues. The CDR3, as DNA: TGCGCCAGCAGCCAAGACCTCCCGGGAGGGGCGGAAGGGGGGTTC. Translating gives CASSQDLPGGAEGGF.

This clonotype was detected a few times. The V and J genes are TRBV6-2 or TRBV6-3 and TRBJ2-3, with 8 bases matching TRBD1. After removal of 1 base from V and 5 bases from J, the junction contained 8 bases not matched to a gene. The CDR3 sequence is 16 residues long. Germline V lookup: CDR1 MNHEY, CDR2 SVGEGT. The CDR3 sequence is CASSYYDRGRKDTQYF. In DNA, the CDR3 is TGTGCCAGCAGTTACTACGACAGGGGTCGTAAAGATACGCAGTATTTT.

This clonotype has more than one count but fewer than ten. The V call is TRBV27, the J call TRBJ1-1; weak D call: TRBD1 (6 bases). From germline, CDR1 is MNHEY and CDR2 SMNVEV (reference sequence). With 2 bases removed from V and 7 bases from J, the gap between germline ends came to 14 bases. CDR3 length: 14 amino acids. Written as DNA, the CDR3 is TGTGCCAGCAGTTTAGTGACAGGCCGCCTTGAAGCTTTCTTT. It translates to CASSLVTGRLEAFF.

As regards this clonotype: This may be a read error: a much more frequent sequence differs by one nucleotide. The chain joins TRBV10-3 to TRBJ1-1, with D unclear. The CDR3 is 13 amino acids. Trimming left V 10 bases short and J 4 bases short, with 16 bases between. In germline, CDR1 is ENHRY, CDR2 SYGVKD. In DNA, the CDR3 is TGTGCCACCGGCCCGCCCTTGAGCACTGAAGCTTTCTTT. Its translation: CATGPPLSTEAFF.

This clonotype was seen at least ten times. CDR3 protein: CASNRRGGYEQYF. CDR3 DNA: TGTGCCAGCAATCGCAGGGGAGGGTACGAGCAGTACTTC. This chain connects TRBV28 to TRBJ2-7, with D possibly being TRBD2 (7 bases). The V gene lost 7 bases and the J gene lost 4 bases, with 14 bases spanning the gap. Germline lookup yields CDR1 MDHEN and CDR2 SYDVKM. The CDR3 runs to 13 residues.

This clonotype was recorded at least ten times. The gene calls are TRBV13 and TRBJ2-3; D may correspond to TRBD1 or TRBD2 (5 bases each). Trimming pared 5 bases from V and 4 bases from J, leaving 13 bases between. The germline CDR1 and CDR2 sequences are PRHDT and FYEKMQ (reference sequence). The CDR3 is 14 residues long. CDR3 DNA sequence: TGTGCCAGCAGCCCGGGACCACTTTCAGATACGCAGTATTTT. Protein sequence: CASSPGPLSDTQYF.

In the case of this clonotype: This may arise from a read error, as a much more abundant clone is one base away. The rearrangement joins TRBV4-3 to TRBJ2-3, with a weak D call TRBD1 (5 bases). The V end was cut by 1 base, the J end by 4 bases, with 12 bases between. Germline assignment: CDR1 LGHNA and CDR2 YSLEER. This CDR3 is built from 15 residues. DNA of the CDR3: TGCGCCAGCAGCCAAGGGTCCAAGGGGCCAGATACGCAGTATTTT. It translates to CASSQGSKGPDTQYF.

This clonotype has a handful of counts. The rearrangement links TRBV7-2 to TRBJ2-1; TRBD2 might be the D (5 bases). CDR1 and CDR2 from the germline V gene are SGHTA and FQGNSA. This CDR3 comprises 15 residues. V was cut by 6 bases and J by 0 bases, with 12 bases left in between. CDR3 nucleotide sequence: TGTGCCAGCAGTTATACGACTACCTCCTACAATGAGCAGTTCTTC. It translates to CASSYTTTSYNEQFF.

A word on this clonotype: A much larger clone differs from this one at a single base, so this may be a read error. The genes are TRBV5-1 and TRBJ2-7, with D unclear. Looked up from germline, CDR1 is SGHRS and CDR2 is YFSETQ. Trimming removed 4 bases from V and 6 bases from J, with 20 bases in between. CDR3 length: 15 amino acids. The CDR3 is CASSPTPVSACEQYF. Here the CDR3 DNA reads TGCGCCAGCAGCCCCACGCCTGTCTCGGCCTGCGAGCAGTACTTC.

The table lists this clonotype with many counts. The chain couples TRBV27 to TRBJ1-6; D gene uncertain. The V end was cut by 3 bases, the J end by 3 bases, with 9 bases between. Germline CDR1 MNHEY, CDR2 SMNVEV (reference sequence). The CDR3 loop spans 15 amino acids. CDR3 sequence reads: CASSFSDHYNSPLHF. In nucleotides, the CDR3 is TGTGCCAGCAGTTTCTCGGACCACTATAATTCACCCCTCCACTTT.

Concerning this clonotype: This may arise from a read error, as a much more abundant clone is one base away. The genes are TRBV18 and TRBJ1-1; no clear D. Germline CDR1 reads KGHSH; CDR2 reads LQKENI. The CDR3 spans 16 residues. V was cut by 3 bases and J by 3 bases, with 17 bases left in between. The CDR3 loop is CASSPFVEGGDTEAFF. The CDR3 DNA reads TGTGCCAGCTCACCCTTCGTAGAGGGTGGTGACACTGAAGCTTTCTTT.

Note on this clonotype: Just one base apart from a much larger clone, this may be a read error. The CDR3 does not end in the conserved phenylalanine or tryptophan, so this is likely a read error. V usage is TRBV6-5 and J usage is TRBJ1-2, with 8 bases identical to TRBD1. Germline V gene lookup returns CDR1 MNHEY and CDR2 SVGAGI. The CDR3 totals 13 residues. J gave up 3 bases and V 6 bases, and 3 bases lay outside the gene matches. CDR3: CASRDREDYGYTI. The CDR3 DNA reads TGTGCCAGCAGGGACAGGGAGGACTATGGCTACACCATC.

This clonotype was found many times. This chain joins TRBV25-1 and TRBJ2-5; the D gene is possibly TRBD1 (6 bases). The CDR3 has 17 amino acids. CDR1 and CDR2 from the germline V gene are MGHDK and SYGVNS. Trimming took off 8 bases at V and 2 bases at J, with 24 bases between the two ends. In DNA form, the CDR3 reads TGTGCCAGCGGCGCTTTAAAGAAACAGGGCGCGCAAGAGACCCAGTACTTC. It translates to CASGALKKQGAQETQYF.

In this sample, this clonotype turned up a few times. V gene TRBV11-1 combines with J gene TRBJ2-7; TRBD2 matches at 13 bases. This CDR3 has 19 amino acids. The V gene end was trimmed by 5 bases and the J gene end by 3 bases; junction bases not matched to a gene: 16. Germline-derived CDR1 and CDR2 are SGHAT and FQDESV (reference sequence). In DNA form, the CDR3 reads TGTGCCAGCAGCAAGCGGACTAGCGGGAGACTACTTTGGGACTACGAGCAGTACTTC. Translating it yields CASSKRTSGRLLWDYEQYF.

This clonotype occurred many times. This chain connects TRBV21-1 to TRBJ1-1. TRBV21-1 is noted as a pseudogene. The CDR3 spans 15 residues. In DNA form, the CDR3 reads TGTGCCAGCAGCAATGAGGCTGGATGGAGGACTGAAGCTTTCTTT. Its translation is CASSNEAGWRTEAFF.

The rearrangement joins TRBV19 to TRBJ1-1; D is unresolved. V dropped 6 bases and J dropped 0 bases, with 14 bases sitting between them. Germline V gives CDR1 LNHDA, CDR2 SQIVND (reference sequence). The CDR3 has 15 residues. The DNA for the CDR3 is TGTGCCAGTAGGGCCCTCCTGCAGGTGAACACTGAAGCTTTCTTT. This gives the protein CASRALLQVNTEAFF.

This clonotype was counted at least ten times. This chain links TRBV19 with TRBJ2-7, with 8 bases lining up with TRBD2. CDR3 length: 13 amino acids. CDR1 and CDR2 (germline): LNHDA, SQIVND (reference sequence). CDR3 nucleotides: TGTGCTAGTGGTCCGGGACTAGCCTACGAGCAGTACTTC. Translating it yields CASGPGLAYEQYF. Full variable domain (outside the CDR3, taken from reference TRBV19 and TRBJ2-7): DGGITQSPKYLFRKEGQNVTLSCEQNLNHDAMYWYRQDPGQGLRLIYYSQIVNDFQKGDIAEGYSVSREKKESFPLTVTSAQKNPTAFYLCASGPGLAYEQYFGPGTRLTVT.

This clonotype was seen ten or more times. The chain has TRBV25-1 and TRBJ2-3, with 12 positions matching TRBD1. The length of the CDR3 is 18 residues. After removal of 1 base from V and 6 bases from J, the junction contained 11 bases not matched to a gene. Germline CDR1 reads MGHDK; CDR2 reads SYGVNS. The DNA of the CDR3 is TGTGCCAGCAGTGAATTACCGGGACAGGGGGCATCGGCGGATACGCAGTATTTT. This codes for CASSELPGQGASADTQYF.

This clonotype was seen ten or more times. The genes are TRBV7-9 and TRBJ2-3; D unclear. V lost 4 bases to trimming and J lost 6 bases, with 8 bases between them. There are 12 residues in the CDR3. Per germline, CDR1 SEHNR and CDR2 FQNEAQ (reference sequence). Here the CDR3 reads CASSSTGDTQYF. The CDR3 DNA reads as TGTGCCAGCAGCTCTACCGGGGATACGCAGTATTTT.

This clonotype was recorded many times. The rearrangement links TRBV29-1 to TRBJ1-1; TRBD1 agrees at 11 bases. With 6 bases clipped from V and 8 bases from J, the junction kept 11 bases outside the gene matches. This CDR3 spans 14 amino acids. Germline lookup yields CDR1 SQVTM and CDR2 ANQGSEA. CDR3 DNA sequence: TGCAGCGTGGACACTGGACAGGGGGCTGGGGAAGCTTTCTTT. Translation gives CSVDTGQGAGEAFF.

Points on this clonotype: A read error may explain this, as a much larger clone is one base away. The chain carries TRBV29-1 and TRBJ1-2; D unresolved. CDR3 length: 14 residues. Looked up from germline, CDR1 is SQVTM and CDR2 is ANQGSEA. V lost 8 bases and J lost 5, with 21 bases in between. CDR3 coding DNA: TGCAGCTTTATAGGAGTCGAAGGTACTTATGGCTACACCTTC. Translation gives CSFIGVEGTYGYTF.

This clonotype was found many times. The V gene is TRBV19, the J gene TRBJ2-2; D gene uncertain. Germline assignment: CDR1 LNHDA and CDR2 SQIVND (reference sequence). This CDR3 has 14 residues. V was shortened by 1 base and J by 4 bases, with 7 bases between the two germline ends. The CDR3 protein is CASSIAVATGELFF. The DNA of the CDR3 is TGTGCCAGTAGTATAGCAGTTGCCACCGGGGAGCTGTTTTTT. The full variable domain, completed using reference TRBV19 and TRBJ2-2, is DGGITQSPKYLFRKEGQNVTLSCEQNLNHDAMYWYRQDPGQGLRLIYYSQIVNDFQKGDIAEGYSVSREKKESFPLTVTSAQKNPTAFYLCASSIAVATGELFFGEGSRLTVL.

There are many counts of this clonotype. This chain joins TRBV7-6 and TRBJ2-7; maybe TRBD1 (5 bases). CDR3 size: 13 residues. The V end lost 3 bases, the J end lost 5 bases, and 11 bases lay between the germline ends. The germline V gene encodes CDR1 SGHVS and CDR2 FNYEAQ. In nucleotides, the CDR3 is TGTGCCAGCAGCTTGGTAGGGGTAGACGAGCAGTACTTC. Protein product: CASSLVGVDEQYF.

This clonotype has just a few counts. The chain employs TRBV15 and TRBJ1-5, with D possibly being TRBD1 (5 bases). The CDR3 is made up of 15 amino acids. Germline loops: CDR1 LNHNV, CDR2 YYDKDF (reference sequence). V gave up 5 bases and J gave up 4 bases, with 15 bases separating them. The CDR3 reads CATSRGWGENQPQHF. The CDR3 nucleotides are TGTGCCACCAGCCGGGGGTGGGGGGAGAATCAGCCCCAGCATTTT.

V usage is TRBV28 and J usage is TRBJ2-3; 7 bases line up with TRBD1. V shed 3 bases, J shed 6 bases, and the junction held 6 bases outside the gene matches. CDR1 is MDHEN, CDR2 SYDVKM, per germline. The CDR3 contains 14 residues. CDR3 nucleotide sequence: TGTGCCAGCAGTTTTAGCACAGGGGTGGATACGCAGTATTTT. Amino acids: CASSFSTGVDTQYF.